These T cell receptor beta chains were read from a single sample in a study of T cell changes during pregnancy in multiple sclerosis. Sequenced by immunoSEQ multiplex PCR; TCRdb stores in-frame clones only, minus some. This sample has some 83,000 clones, with 91% found just once. The sample was PBMCs, taken in the first trimester of pregnancy. The receptors originated from a female donor in good health, serving as a control in a pregnancy study. Some clones in this sample may be carry-over from other donors' samples. The CDR3 runs from the conserved cysteine through the conserved F or W. A D gene is named only where the DNA matches it firmly. Clone size is stated in some rows and not others, as once, few, many or a class when expanded.

NA	TRBJ2-5	TRBV7-8	NA	CASSLGPQETQYF	TGTGCCAGCAGCTTAGGGCCTCAAGAGACCCAGTACTTC
NA	TRBJ2-1	TRBV7-3	NA	CASSSGGGREQFF	TGTGCCAGCAGCTCAGGGGGAGGCCGTGAGCAGTTCTTC
NA	TRBJ1-5	TRBV18	NA	CASSQGQHRNQPQHF	TGTGCCAGCTCCCAAGGACAGCATCGCAATCAGCCCCAGCATTTT
NA	TRBJ2-5	TRBV29-1	NA	CSAATGSNPETQYF	TGCAGCGCCGCAACAGGGAGCAACCCAGAGACCCAGTACTTC
NA	TRBJ2-6	TRBV29-1	few	CSVAVGANVLTF	TGCAGCGTTGCGGTTGGGGCCAACGTCCTGACTTTC
TRBD1	TRBJ2-2	TRBV5-1	NA	CASSFDPGQAYTGELFF	TGCGCCAGCAGCTTTGACCCTGGACAGGCGTACACCGGGGAGCTGTTTTTT
TRBD1	TRBJ2-7	TRBV7-2	NA	CASSKTGDRGLYEQYF	TGTGCCAGCAGCAAAACGGGGGACAGGGGGCTCTACGAGCAGTACTTC
TRBD2	TRBJ2-5	TRBV5-1	NA	CASSMGLAEETQYF	TGCGCCAGCAGCATGGGACTAGCGGAGGAGACCCAGTACTTC
TRBD2	TRBJ2-7	TRBV27	NA	CASSHRGAYEQYF	TGTGCCAGCAGTCACCGGGGGGCCTACGAGCAGTACTTC
NA	TRBJ2-1	TRBV4-1	NA	CASTDYNEQFF	TGCGCCAGCACAGATTACAATGAGCAGTTCTTC
NA	TRBJ1-6	TRBV2	NA	CATPDGDNSPLHF	TGTGCCACTCCCGACGGGGATAATTCACCCCTCCACTTT
TRBD2	TRBJ2-3	TRBV27	NA	CASSTGTSGGASDTQYF	TGTGCCAGCAGTACTGGGACTAGCGGGGGGGCATCAGATACGCAGTATTTT
NA	TRBJ1-5	TRBV6-5	NA	CASSLGVRQPQHF	TGTGCCAGCAGCCTCGGGGTGAGGCAGCCCCAGCATTTT
NA	TRBJ2-3	TRBV7-9	NA	CASSVRLVDTQYF	TGTGCCAGCAGCGTCCGACTTGTAGATACGCAGTATTTT
TRBD1	TRBJ2-1	TRBV6-5	once	CASSDGRGWFF	TGTGCCAGCAGTGACGGCAGGGGGTGGTTCTTC
TRBD2	TRBJ2-5	TRBV18	NA	CASSFTGPGLAGGQETQYF	TGTGCCAGCTCATTCACTGGCCCGGGACTAGCGGGAGGTCAAGAGACCCAGTACTTC